Listed below are T cell receptor beta chains from one sample, sequenced in a study of Graves' ophthalmopathy and Graves' hyperthyroidism. TCRdb itself ran the multiplex PCR reads through MiXCR, one entry per CDR3 protein. The sample holds 300,000 to 500,000 distinct CDR3 sequences, less than 20% seen once. The sample comprised peripheral blood. Receptor source: a woman between 18 and 29 years old with stable Graves' hyperthyroidism. Each CDR3 is given without its conserved first and last residue. Clone size is shown for a subset of rows, as once, few, many or a class of expanded clone.

j_gene	v_gene	abundance	CDR3aa
TRBJ1-1	TRBV7-9	many	ASRYYRGGLNTEAF
TRBJ2-5	TRBV2	many	ASPQDRGRRETQY
TRBJ1-5	TRBV30	-	AWSGQGRQPQH
TRBJ1-1	TRBV5-4	many	ASSVQGSPEAF
TRBJ1-2	TRBV27	many	ASSYLPLKDYGYT
TRBJ1-2	TRBV29-1	many	SVEWDGYT
TRBJ1-1	TRBV15	many	ATSRDLRLTEAF
TRBJ1-1	TRBV6-2/TRBV6-3	many	ASIQGGARMNTEAF
TRBJ1-1	TRBV19	many	ASSISRYTEAF
TRBJ1-1	TRBV15	many	ATSRGGGYTEAF